The rows below give T cell receptor beta chains drawn from one sample of a study of blood T cell repertoires in COVID-19. Profiled with immunoSEQ multiplex PCR; TCRdb holds only in-frame clones, not every one. The table has around 250,000 clones, about 83% seen once. The sequencing sample was made of peripheral blood. The receptors stem from an elderly man with acute or convalescent COVID-19. Each CDR3 is given with its conserved first and last residue. Fields, in order: V gene, clone size, D gene, J gene, CDR3 protein, CDR3 DNA. A D gene is named only where the DNA matches it firmly. Expanded clones get a size class; other rows say once, few or many, or leave the size out.

v_call: TRBV5-5
clone_size: few
d_call: TRBD2
j_call: TRBJ2-7
cdr3_aa: CASSLLAGVLYEQYF
cdr3_nt: TGTGCCAGCAGCTTGTTGGCGGGAGTTCTATACGAGCAGTACTTC

v_call: TRBV2
clone_size: -
d_call: -
j_call: TRBJ1-1
cdr3_aa: CASILQELNTEAFF
cdr3_nt: TGTGCCAGCATACTACAGGAGTTGAACACTGAAGCTTTCTTT

v_call: TRBV7-9
clone_size: -
d_call: -
j_call: TRBJ2-1
cdr3_aa: CACALATTYNEQFF
cdr3_nt: TGTGCCTGTGCCCTAGCGACTACCTACAATGAGCAGTTCTTC

v_call: TRBV5-1
clone_size: -
d_call: TRBD1
j_call: TRBJ2-5
cdr3_aa: CASSSDRVGQETQYF
cdr3_nt: TGCGCCAGCAGCTCGGACAGGGTTGGTCAAGAGACCCAGTACTTC

v_call: TRBV15
clone_size: once
d_call: -
j_call: TRBJ1-1
cdr3_aa: CATSRGGGSGAEAFF
cdr3_nt: TGTGCCACCAGCAGAGGTGGGGGGTCGGGCGCTGAAGCTTTCTTT

v_call: TRBV28
clone_size: -
d_call: -
j_call: TRBJ1-5
cdr3_aa: CASSSPDRYQPQHF
cdr3_nt: TGTGCCAGCAGTTCCCCCGACAGATATCAGCCCCAGCATTTT

v_call: TRBV5-1
clone_size: few
d_call: TRBD2
j_call: TRBJ2-1
cdr3_aa: CASSLAVIAGGEQFF
cdr3_nt: TGCGCCAGCAGCTTGGCCGTAATAGCGGGAGGGGAGCAGTTCTTC

v_call: TRBV7-9
clone_size: few
d_call: TRBD2
j_call: TRBJ2-1
cdr3_aa: CASSSQTSGSGNEQFF
cdr3_nt: TGTGCCAGCAGCTCCCAAACTAGCGGGAGTGGTAATGAGCAGTTCTTC

v_call: TRBV19
clone_size: once
d_call: -
j_call: TRBJ2-3
cdr3_aa: CASSRHRGIGTDTQYF
cdr3_nt: TGTGCCAGTAGTAGACATCGGGGGATTGGCACAGATACGCAGTATTTT

v_call: TRBV5-1
clone_size: once
d_call: TRBD2
j_call: TRBJ2-7
cdr3_aa: CASSPLAVSSYEQYF
cdr3_nt: TGCGCCAGCAGCCCACTAGCGGTGAGCTCCTACGAGCAGTACTTC